A single sample is the source of the 29 T cell receptor beta chains below, sequenced in a study of T cells in Graves' hyperthyroidism and ophthalmopathy. Regions amplified from RNA transcripts were the TCR beta CDR3 regions. Using the HTBI primer set, a first-round RT-PCR was run on the TCR CDR3. TCRdb reanalysed the multiplex PCR reads using MiXCR and keeps one entry per CDR3 protein. The sample has hundreds of thousands of distinct CDR3 sequences; roughly 15% are singletons. Sequenced material: blood. The receptors were sampled from a woman between 40 and 55 years old with Graves' ophthalmopathy.

This clonotype has a handful of counts. The V and J genes are TRBV29-1 and TRBJ2-2, with a weak D call TRBD2 (5 bases). The CDR3 runs to 15 residues. The germline V gene encodes CDR1 SQVTM and CDR2 ANQGSEA. V lost 7 bases and J lost 1, with 16 bases in between. In DNA form, the CDR3 reads TGCAGCGCCTCGGTTGAGGGCGGGAACACCGGGGAGCTGTTTTTT. Its translation is CSASVEGGNTGELFF.

The sample holds many counts of this clonotype. The junction departs from the called germline gene at one end, perhaps through a read error. CDR3 nucleotides: TGTACCAGCAGCATAGCAATCGACAGTCACGAGCAGTACTTC. This encodes CTSSIAIDSHEQYF. V gene TRBV27 combines with J gene TRBJ2-7; tentative D call: TRBD1 (5 bases). Germline CDR1 reads MNHEY; CDR2 reads SMNVEV (reference sequence). The CDR3 is 14 residues long.

V and J are TRBV6-2 or TRBV6-3 and TRBJ2-2, with 8 bases fitting TRBD2. Germline V CDR1 and CDR2: MNHEY, SVGEGT. V was pared by 10 bases and J by 6 bases, with 13 bases of the junction left unmatched. The CDR3 is made up of 15 amino acids. For the CDR3, the DNA is TGTGCCACCCTGAGGGCCGGGAGGGGGGCCGGGGAGCTGTTTTTT. Encoded protein: CATLRAGRGAGELFF.

The sample holds a few counts of this clonotype. The rearrangement joins TRBV6-5 to TRBJ1-2; D might be TRBD1 (5 bases). The CDR3 spans 13 residues. V shed 6 bases and J shed 3 bases, with 11 bases lying between them. The V gene's germline CDR1 is MNHEY and CDR2 SVGAGI. The CDR3 sequence is CASSYGADYGYTF. In DNA form, the CDR3 reads TGTGCCAGCAGCTACGGGGCTGACTATGGCTACACCTTC.

This clonotype occurred a few times. CDR3 DNA: TGCAGTGCTAGAGCCGGACTAGCGGGAGATAATTTAATTGGTGAGACCCAGTACTTC. As protein: CSARAGLAGDNLIGETQYF. The chain combines TRBV20-1 with TRBJ2-5; TRBD2 agrees at 13 bases. From germline, CDR1 is DFQATT and CDR2 SNEGSKA (reference sequence). The CDR3 is 19 residues long. After removal of 1 base from V and 5 bases from J, the junction contained 16 bases not matched to a gene.

This clonotype was found many times. This chain links TRBV6-1 with TRBJ2-1, with a tentative D call TRBD2 (5 bases). The CDR3 spans 16 residues. Germline V CDR1 and CDR2: MNHNS, SASEGT. V lost 3 bases and J lost 0, with 12 bases in between. The CDR3 DNA reads TGTGCCAGCAGTGAGATGGGAGCGGCCTCCTACAATGAGCAGTTCTTC. Residues: CASSEMGAASYNEQFF.

This chain connects TRBV7-2 to TRBJ2-7; 7 nucleotides match TRBD2. The germline V gene encodes CDR1 SGHTA and CDR2 FQGNSA. The CDR3 is 15 residues long. V shed 1 base, J shed 6 bases, and the junction held 9 bases outside the gene matches. CDR3: CASSLVVWEGSEQYF. The DNA for the CDR3 is TGTGCCAGCAGCTTAGTCGTTTGGGAGGGAAGCGAGCAGTACTTC.

This clonotype showed up many times. The V call is TRBV6-2 or TRBV6-3, the J call TRBJ2-7; a weak D match, TRBD2 (5 bases). The CDR3 totals 13 residues. V lost 5 bases and J 3 bases, leaving 11 bases between the germline ends. The germline V gene has CDR1 MNHEY and CDR2 SVGEGT. The CDR3, as DNA: TGTGCCAGCAGTAAGGGAGAGAGCTACGAGCAGTACTTC. This codes for CASSKGESYEQYF.

This chain joins TRBV7-8 and TRBJ2-7; D remains unclear. From germline, CDR1 is SGHVS and CDR2 FQNEAQ. Trimming removed 1 base at V and 2 bases at J, with 12 bases between. The CDR3 loop spans 15 amino acids. CDR3 loop: CASSLGAYSAYEQYF. The CDR3 region has the DNA TGTGCCAGCAGCTTAGGGGCCTATTCGGCCTACGAGCAGTACTTC.

Many counts were recorded for this clonotype. V usage is TRBV18 and J usage is TRBJ2-7; D may be TRBD1 or TRBD2 (5 bases each). This CDR3 is 14 amino acids long. Trimming left V 2 bases short and J 2 bases short, with 10 bases between. Germline values: CDR1 KGHSH, CDR2 LQKENI. CDR3 sequence reads: CASSPRDQPYEQYF. For the CDR3, the DNA is TGTGCCAGCTCACCAAGGGACCAGCCCTACGAGCAGTACTTC.

The V and J genes are TRBV7-2 and TRBJ2-3; D is uncertain. Trimming shortened V by 0 bases and J by 0 bases, and 13 bases separated the two germline ends. Germline V CDR1 and CDR2: SGHTA, FQGNSA. This CDR3 contains 17 residues. The CDR3 DNA reads TGTGCCAGCAGCTTAGCCCTACAAGCGACTAGCACAGATACGCAGTATTTT. Residues: CASSLALQATSTDTQYF.

This clonotype was found a few times. This rearrangement joins TRBV2 to TRBJ2-3; TRBD2 aligns across 12 bases. After removal of 5 bases from V and 5 bases from J, the junction contained 8 bases not matched to a gene. Germline V gene lookup returns CDR1 SNHLY and CDR2 FYNNEI. This CDR3 has 16 residues. The DNA for the CDR3 is TGTGCCAGCAGTTCAAGACTAGCGGGGGCGATAGATACGCAGTATTTT. This sequence encodes CASSSRLAGAIDTQYF.

This clonotype was seen many times. The rearrangement uses TRBV11-2 and TRBJ2-7; TRBD1 or TRBD2 may be the D gene (5 bases each). The CDR3 contains 16 residues. Trimming took 4 bases from V and 0 from J, leaving 16 bases between them. Germline V gives CDR1 SGHAT, CDR2 FQNNGV. The DNA for the CDR3 is TGTGCCAGCAGCTCCGGACTGGGGCTGAGCTCCTACGAGCAGTACTTC. Amino acids: CASSSGLGLSSYEQYF.

This clonotype was picked up a small number of times. This clone may be a read error of a much larger clone one base away. J is TRBJ2-7 and V is TRBV20-1, with a tentative D call TRBD1 (5 bases). The V end was cut by 6 bases, the J end by 2 bases, with 17 bases between. The CDR3 covers 14 residues. The germline V gene encodes CDR1 DFQATT and CDR2 SNEGSKA (reference sequence). The CDR3 DNA follows: TGCAGTGCCAGACACTTGACAGAGACCTACGAGCAGTACTTC. It translates to CSARHLTETYEQYF.

This clonotype was seen at least ten times. This chain uses TRBV12-3 or TRBV12-4 with TRBJ1-1; TRBD1 is a possible D gene (5 bases). CDR3 length equals 12 residues. The germline V and J ends were trimmed by 3 bases and 5 bases, with 7 bases remaining between them. The CDR3 protein is CASSLGPTEAFF. In DNA form, the CDR3 reads TGTGCCAGCAGTTTGGGGCCTACTGAAGCTTTCTTT.

This clonotype appeared many times. The V and J genes are TRBV7-3 and TRBJ1-1; 9 bases line up with TRBD1. Germline V gene sequence: CDR1 SGHTA, CDR2 FQGTGA. The V gene end was trimmed by 3 bases and the J gene end by 6 bases; junction bases not matched to a gene: 17. This CDR3 is built from 18 residues. This CDR3 is CASSFMPGQGILSPEAFF. The CDR3 DNA sequence: TGTGCCAGCAGCTTCATGCCGGGACAGGGCATCCTTTCTCCTGAAGCTTTCTTT.

This clonotype showed up many times. The gene calls are TRBV29-1 and TRBJ1-1; 8 bases are a match to TRBD1. Germline CDR1 reads SQVTM; CDR2 reads ANQGSEA. V was pared by 4 bases and J by 8 bases, with 6 bases of the junction left unmatched. The CDR3 is 12 amino acids. CDR3: CSVGGTGLEAFF. In DNA form, the CDR3 reads TGCAGCGTTGGTGGGACAGGTCTCGAAGCTTTCTTT. Using reference TRBV29-1 and TRBJ1-1 for the parts outside the CDR3, the full variable domain is SAVISQKPSRDICQRGTSLTIQCQVDSQVTMMFWYRQQPGQSLTLIATANQGSEATYESGFVIDKFPISRPNLTFSTLTVSNMSPEDSSIYLCSVGGTGLEAFFGQGTRLTVV.

The V and J genes are TRBV19 and TRBJ1-5, with D hard to call. The germline gives CDR1 LNHDA, CDR2 SQIVND (reference sequence). The CDR3 has 14 residues. V was clipped by 3 bases and J by 7 bases, with 13 bases between them. CDR3: CASSITYSGQPQHF. The CDR3, as DNA: TGTGCCAGTAGTATTACATATTCGGGACAGCCCCAGCATTTT. Drawing the rest from reference TRBV19 and TRBJ1-5, the complete variable domain is DGGITQSPKYLFRKEGQNVTLSCEQNLNHDAMYWYRQDPGQGLRLIYYSQIVNDFQKGDIAEGYSVSREKKESFPLTVTSAQKNPTAFYLCASSITYSGQPQHFGDGTRLSIL.

This clonotype was counted a few times. The chain couples TRBV11-3 to TRBJ2-4; either TRBD1 or TRBD2 may fit D (7 bases each). Germline values: CDR1 SGHNT, CDR2 YENEEA. V was shortened by 4 bases and J by 3 bases, with 13 bases between the two germline ends. The CDR3 totals 15 residues. CDR3 in DNA: TGTGCCAGCAGCTCCAGGGGGGGGGTCAAAAACATTCAGTACTTC. Translation gives CASSSRGGVKNIQYF.

This clonotype was seen at least ten times. V gene TRBV2 combines with J gene TRBJ2-7, with 7 bases aligning to TRBD2. The CDR3 has 15 amino acids. Germline trimming cut 1 base from V and 3 bases from J; bases unmatched to any gene: 6. CDR1 and CDR2 from the germline V gene are SNHLY and FYNNEI. As DNA, the CDR3 is TGTGCCAGCAGTGAAGGGCCTAGCGGAAGCTACGAGCAGTACTTC. Protein: CASSEGPSGSYEQYF. The full variable domain, with the rest looked up from reference TRBV2 and TRBJ2-7, is EPEVTQTPSHQVTQMGQEVILRCVPISNHLYFYWYRQILGQKVEFLVSFYNNEISEKSEIFDDQFSVERPDGSNFTLKIRSTKLEDSAMYFCASSEGPSGSYEQYFGPGTRLTVT.

This clonotype was counted many times. This chain uses TRBV28 with TRBJ1-6; TRBD1 matches 10 bases. There are 15 residues in the CDR3. CDR1 is MDHEN, CDR2 SYDVKM, per germline. V gave up 7 bases and J gave up 10 bases; unmatched junction bases: 10. The CDR3, as DNA: TGTGCCAGCACCCTCGGGGGACAGGGGATCTCACCCCTCCACTTT. Translated, it gives CASTLGGQGISPLHF.

The V and J genes are TRBV19 and TRBJ2-5; no definite D call. Germline-derived CDR1 and CDR2 are LNHDA and SQIVND (reference sequence). This CDR3 is 13 amino acids long. V was shortened by 4 bases and J by 0 bases, with 6 bases between the two germline ends. The CDR3 region is CASSKEYQETQYF. The CDR3 coding sequence is TGTGCCAGTAGTAAAGAGTACCAAGAGACCCAGTACTTC.

This clonotype was found once. This chain uses TRBV27 with TRBJ2-7, with D possibly TRBD1 on 5 matching bases. This CDR3 contains 15 residues. CDR1 is MNHEY, CDR2 SMNVEV, per germline (reference sequence). The ends were cut back, 3 bases at V and 2 bases at J, with 14 bases in the middle. Here the CDR3 DNA reads TGTGCCAGCAGTTTTCGTGGGGCTCCGGCCTACGAGCAGTACTTC. Translating gives CASSFRGAPAYEQYF.

This clonotype was counted between two and nine times. The chain couples TRBV3-1 to TRBJ2-7; weak D call: TRBD1 (5 bases). CDR3 size: 13 residues. Germline CDR1 is LGHDT and CDR2 is YNNKEL (reference sequence). V lost 3 bases, J lost 6 bases, and 12 bases lay in between. In DNA, the CDR3 is TGTGCCAGCAGCCATAAACTGGGGCTCGAGCAGTACTTC. Translation: CASSHKLGLEQYF.

There are many counts of this clonotype. V is TRBV18 and J is TRBJ2-5; D perhaps matches TRBD2 (5 bases). The CDR3 extends over 15 amino acids. Germline values: CDR1 KGHSH, CDR2 LQKENI. The V gene lost 5 bases and the J gene lost 2 bases, with 15 bases spanning the gap. The CDR3, as DNA: TGTGCCAGCTCAGGGCAGCCGGGGTTTCAAGAGACCCAGTACTTC. Amino acids: CASSGQPGFQETQYF. The full variable domain, completed using reference TRBV18 and TRBJ2-5, is NAGVMQNPRHLVRRRGQEARLRCSPMKGHSHVYWYRQLPEEGLKFMVYLQKENIIDESGMPKERFSAEFPKEGPSILRIQQVVRGDSAAYFCASSGQPGFQETQYFGPGTRLLVL.

This clonotype was recorded at least ten times. J is TRBJ1-5 and V is TRBV19, with TRBD1 matching over 8 bases. This CDR3 is 14 amino acids long. Germline-derived CDR1 and CDR2 are LNHDA and SQIVND (reference sequence). V was clipped by 8 bases and J by 5 bases; unmatched bases: 8. CDR3 in amino acids: CASRRDRSDQPQHF. In DNA form, the CDR3 reads TGTGCCAGTCGCCGGGACAGGTCAGATCAGCCCCAGCATTTT. Combining the CDR3 with reference TRBV19 and TRBJ1-5 gives the whole variable domain DGGITQSPKYLFRKEGQNVTLSCEQNLNHDAMYWYRQDPGQGLRLIYYSQIVNDFQKGDIAEGYSVSREKKESFPLTVTSAQKNPTAFYLCASRRDRSDQPQHFGDGTRLSIL.

This clonotype was detected many times. Since a much larger clone is just one base distant, this may be a read error. This sequence joins TRBV6-5 and TRBJ2-5; D gene unclear. This CDR3 has 12 amino acids. CDR1 and CDR2 (germline): MNHEY, SVGAGI. The V gene lost 2 bases and the J gene lost 0 bases, with 1 base spanning the gap. CDR3 nucleotide sequence: TGTGCCAGCAGTTACGACCAAGAGACCCAGTACTTC. Protein: CASSYDQETQYF.

This clonotype came up many times. This chain joins TRBV24-1 and TRBJ1-2; D perhaps matches TRBD1 (5 bases). V shed 3 bases and J shed 8 bases, with 18 bases lying between them. The germline CDR1 and CDR2 sequences are KGHDR and SFDVKD. CDR3 length equals 15 residues. This chain's CDR3 is CATSDPNVGEGGYTF. The CDR3 nucleotides are TGTGCCACCAGTGATCCCAATGTGGGGGAAGGCGGCTACACCTTC.

In this sample, this clonotype turned up once. The chain joins TRBV5-4 to TRBJ2-2; 12 nucleotides agree with TRBD2. The J segment lost 5 bases and the V segment lost 4 bases, leaving 6 bases of the junction unmatched. The germline V gene encodes CDR1 SGHNT and CDR2 YYREEE (reference sequence). The CDR3 runs to 16 residues. The DNA of the CDR3 is TGTGCCAGCAGCACCCGGACTAGCGGGAAAACCGGGGAGCTGTTTTTT. This encodes CASSTRTSGKTGELFF.